The clone carrying this TCR beta chain was counted once. This sample stems from a study of blood T cell repertoires in COVID-19. The overall study: Material from acute and convalescent COVID-19 was sourced from the United States, Italy and Spain.

V dropped 7 bases and J dropped 4 bases, with 16 bases sitting between them. The CDR3 contains 13 residues. Germline V gene sequence: CDR1 GTSNPN, CDR2 SVGIG (reference sequence). In the original workflow: By means of reference gene primer amplification, nucleated cell counts were estimated. Sequenced by immunoSEQ multiplex PCR; TCRdb stores in-frame clones only, minus some. V, J and clone size are those of that table, while D and trimming were read from the DNA. The table includes 170,000 or so clones, approximately 79% detected once. Material for sequencing was peripheral blood. This receptor was obtained from an older woman with acute or convalescent COVID-19. V gene TRBV30 combines with J gene TRBJ2-5, with D possibly matching TRBD2 (5 bases). The CDR3 DNA sequence: TGTGCCTTTGACCCTCGGGGTCGAGAGACCCAGTACTTC. This translates into CAFDPRGRETQYF.